These 8 T cell receptor beta chains were sequenced from one sample in a study of T cells in localized non-small cell lung cancer. Assay used: immunoSEQ multiplex PCR; TCRdb lists only in-frame clones, some missing. The table shows tens of thousands of clones, with around three quarters occurring only once. The sequencing here drew on peripheral blood, taken before any cancer treatment. The origin of the receptors is a male donor older than 55 with stage III squamous cell lung carcinoma.

V is TRBV7-2 and J is TRBJ2-1; maybe TRBD2 (5 bases). The CDR3 length is 18 residues. Germline V CDR1 and CDR2: SGHTA, FQGNSA. Trimming cost V 1 base and J 4 bases, with 20 bases left between them. The CDR3 bases are TGTGCCAGCAGCTTAGGTTCTCTCCTCCGGGGATCTTACAATGAGCAGTTCTTC. Its protein is CASSLGSLLRGSYNEQFF.

The gene calls are TRBV18 and TRBJ2-7; 9 bases align to TRBD1. J lost 1 base, V lost 5 bases, and 9 bases had no gene match. There are 16 residues in the CDR3. Germline lookup yields CDR1 KGHSH and CDR2 LQKENI. The CDR3 here is CASSTGPGQGSYEQYF. In nucleotides, the CDR3 is TGTGCCAGCTCAACTGGGCCGGGACAGGGATCCTACGAGCAGTACTTC. The whole variable domain, remainder taken from reference TRBV18 and TRBJ2-7, is NAGVMQNPRHLVRRRGQEARLRCSPMKGHSHVYWYRQLPEEGLKFMVYLQKENIIDESGMPKERFSAEFPKEGPSILRIQQVVRGDSAAYFCASSTGPGQGSYEQYFGPGTRLTVT.

This clone has only a few counts. The CDR3 spells CSVGTSTEAFF. CDR3 nucleotide sequence: TGCAGCGTTGGCACCAGCACTGAAGCTTTCTTT. The rearrangement links TRBV29-1 to TRBJ1-1; no definite D call. The CDR3 runs to 11 residues. The V end lost 4 bases, the J end lost 4 bases, and 7 bases lay between the germline ends. The germline V gene has CDR1 SQVTM and CDR2 ANQGSEA.

The chain recombines TRBV11-3 with TRBJ2-2, with 10 bases lining up with TRBD1. Trimming cost V 5 bases and J 6 bases; bases outside gene matches: 6. CDR1 is SGHNT, CDR2 YENEEA, per germline. This CDR3 has 15 residues. The CDR3: CASSAGQGNAGELFF. CDR3 coding DNA: TGTGCCAGCAGCGCGGGACAGGGGAATGCCGGGGAGCTGTTTTTT.

V gene TRBV28 combines with J gene TRBJ1-1; maybe TRBD1 (5 bases). The germline gives CDR1 MDHEN, CDR2 SYDVKM. The V end was cut by 3 bases, the J end by 1 base, with 15 bases between. There are 16 residues in the CDR3. The CDR3, as DNA: TGTGCCAGCAGTTTGCCCCGAACGGGACGGAACACTGAAGCTTTCTTT. This encodes CASSLPRTGRNTEAFF.

This clone was observed a single time. The chain employs TRBV6-5 and TRBJ2-7, with 7 bases lining up with TRBD2. Germline values: CDR1 MNHEY, CDR2 SVGAGI. J was trimmed by 4 bases and V by 1 base; bases with no gene match: 4. The CDR3 runs to 14 residues. CDR3 protein: CASSYLRGSYEQYF. CDR3 DNA sequence: TGTGCCAGCAGTTACTTGCGGGGGTCATACGAGCAGTACTTC.

The V gene is TRBV7-2, the J gene TRBJ2-3; the match to TRBD1 covers 9 bases. Germline assignment: CDR1 SGHTA and CDR2 FQGNSA. This CDR3 comprises 15 residues. V shed 6 bases and J 4 bases; nucleotides not matched to a gene: 8. CDR3 loop: CASSFTGQGPDTQYF. The CDR3 nucleotides read TGTGCCAGCAGTTTCACGGGACAGGGCCCAGATACGCAGTATTTT.

This clone has more than one count but fewer than ten. The chain joins TRBV6-5 to TRBJ2-7; the D is unclear. V was shortened by 8 bases and J by 7 bases, with 15 bases between the two germline ends. Germline values: CDR1 MNHEY, CDR2 SVGAGI. This CDR3 comprises 12 residues. DNA for the CDR3: TGTGCCAGCGGGTTGCGATGGGAAGAGCAGTACTTC. Protein product: CASGLRWEEQYF.